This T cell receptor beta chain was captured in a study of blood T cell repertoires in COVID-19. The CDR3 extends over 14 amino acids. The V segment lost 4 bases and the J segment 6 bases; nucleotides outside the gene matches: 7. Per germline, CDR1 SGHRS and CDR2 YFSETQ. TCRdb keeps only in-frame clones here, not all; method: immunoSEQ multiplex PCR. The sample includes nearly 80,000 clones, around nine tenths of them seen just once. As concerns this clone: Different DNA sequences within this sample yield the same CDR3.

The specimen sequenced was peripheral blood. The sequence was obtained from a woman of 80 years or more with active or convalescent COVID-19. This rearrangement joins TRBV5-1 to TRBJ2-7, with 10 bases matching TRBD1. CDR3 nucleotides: TGCGCCAGCAGCGGGACCGGGACAGGGGCCGAGCAGTACTTC. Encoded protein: CASSGTGTGAEQYF.